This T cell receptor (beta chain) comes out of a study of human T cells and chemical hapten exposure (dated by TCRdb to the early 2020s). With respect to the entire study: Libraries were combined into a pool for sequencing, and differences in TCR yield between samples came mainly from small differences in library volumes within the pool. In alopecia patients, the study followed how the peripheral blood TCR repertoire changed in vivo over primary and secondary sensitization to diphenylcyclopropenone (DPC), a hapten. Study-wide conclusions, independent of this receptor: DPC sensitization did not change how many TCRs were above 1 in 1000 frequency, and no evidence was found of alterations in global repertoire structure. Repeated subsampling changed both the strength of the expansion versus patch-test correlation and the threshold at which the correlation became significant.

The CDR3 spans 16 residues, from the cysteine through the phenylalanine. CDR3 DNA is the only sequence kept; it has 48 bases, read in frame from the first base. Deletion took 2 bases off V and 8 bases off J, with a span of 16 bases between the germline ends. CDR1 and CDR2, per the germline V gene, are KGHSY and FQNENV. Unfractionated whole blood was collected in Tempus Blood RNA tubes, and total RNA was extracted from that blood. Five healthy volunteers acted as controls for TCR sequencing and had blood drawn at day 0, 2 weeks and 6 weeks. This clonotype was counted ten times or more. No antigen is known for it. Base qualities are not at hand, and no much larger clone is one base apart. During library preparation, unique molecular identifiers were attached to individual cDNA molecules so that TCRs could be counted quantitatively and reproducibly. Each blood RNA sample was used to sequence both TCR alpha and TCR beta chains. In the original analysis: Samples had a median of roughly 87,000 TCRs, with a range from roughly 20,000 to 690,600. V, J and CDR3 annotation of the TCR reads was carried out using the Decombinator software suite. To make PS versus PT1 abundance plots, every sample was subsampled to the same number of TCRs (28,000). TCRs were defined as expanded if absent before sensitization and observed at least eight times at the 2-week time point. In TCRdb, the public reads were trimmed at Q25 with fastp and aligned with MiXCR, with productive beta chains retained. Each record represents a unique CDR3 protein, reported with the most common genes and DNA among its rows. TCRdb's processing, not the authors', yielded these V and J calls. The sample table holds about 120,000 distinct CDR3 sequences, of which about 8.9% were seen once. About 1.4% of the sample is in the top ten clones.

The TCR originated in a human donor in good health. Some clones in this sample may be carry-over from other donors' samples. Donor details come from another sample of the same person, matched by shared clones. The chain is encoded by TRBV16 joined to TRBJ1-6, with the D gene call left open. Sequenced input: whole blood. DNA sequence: TGTGCCAGCAGCCAAGGTCTGGCAGGCGGGGATTCACCCCTCCACTTT. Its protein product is CASSQGLAGGDSPLHF.